The 9 T cell receptor beta chains reported below all come from one sample, sequenced in a study of shared T cell receptors in the human thymus (dated by TCRdb to the early 2020s). To prepare the library, the immunoSEQ multiplex PCR assay was applied. TCRdb's version of the immuneACCESS table is confined to in-frame rearrangements and falls short of the full clone set. An unresolved V gene accounts for under half of the shortfall where checked; the remainder is of unknown origin. The sample contains hundreds of thousands of clones, around 87% of them found a single time. The top ten clonotypes cover approximately 0.0097% of the sample. The sample also formed part of further work on human thymus T cells.

The specimen was thymocytes. All receptors derive from a boy younger than two with a congenital heart defect. Donor details come from another sample of the same person, matched by shared clones.

This clone was detected only once. The rearrangement joins TRBV2 to TRBJ1-1; D perhaps matches TRBD1 (6 bases). This CDR3 is built from 14 residues. Trimming stripped 4 bases from V and 5 bases from J, with 14 bases between. Germline V lookup: CDR1 SNHLY, CDR2 FYNNEI. The CDR3 here is CASSGQAKGTEAFF. CDR3 sequence (DNA): TGTGCCAGCAGTGGACAGGCGAAGGGGACTGAAGCTTTCTTT. The complete variable domain, with remaining parts taken from reference TRBV2 and TRBJ1-1, reads EPEVTQTPSHQVTQMGQEVILRCVPISNHLYFYWYRQILGQKVEFLVSFYNNEISEKSEIFDDQFSVERPDGSNFTLKIRSTKLEDSAMYFCASSGQAKGTEAFFGQGTRLTVV.

The chain carries TRBV6-5 and TRBJ1-3; TRBD1 agrees at 8 bases. Per germline, CDR1 MNHEY and CDR2 SVGAGI. V shed 6 bases, J shed 2 bases, and the junction held 3 bases outside the gene matches. The CDR3 sequence is 14 residues long. The CDR3 coding sequence is TGTGCCAGCAGCTCGGACAGGGCTGGAAACACCATATATTTT. Its translation: CASSSDRAGNTIYF.

The V gene is TRBV6-1, the J gene TRBJ1-3; D ambiguous. Germline CDR1 is MNHNS and CDR2 is SASEGT. The V end lost 1 base, the J end lost 0 bases, and 13 bases lay between the germline ends. The CDR3 has 17 amino acids. CDR3 residues: CASSEGAGLSSGNTIYF. CDR3 bases: TGTGCCAGCAGTGAAGGAGCGGGCCTCAGCTCTGGAAACACCATATATTTT.

V is TRBV7-2 and J is TRBJ2-7; TRBD2 agrees at 10 bases. This CDR3 has 14 amino acids. J lost 4 bases, V lost 4 bases, and 4 bases had no gene match. Germline values: CDR1 SGHTA, CDR2 FQGNSA. The chain's CDR3 is CASSSASGGYEQYF. The CDR3 DNA is TGTGCCAGCAGCTCAGCTAGCGGGGGTTACGAGCAGTACTTC.

This clone was recorded a few times. This chain's CDR3 is CASSMGPLAGGTPSTDTQYF. The CDR3 region has the DNA TGTGCCAGTAGTATGGGACCACTAGCGGGAGGGACCCCTAGCACAGATACGCAGTATTTT. V and J are TRBV19 and TRBJ2-3; 13 nucleotides match TRBD2. This CDR3 is 20 amino acids long. CDR1 is LNHDA, CDR2 SQIVND, per germline (reference sequence). After removal of 3 bases from V and 0 bases from J, the junction contained 12 bases not matched to a gene.

This chain links TRBV7-8 with TRBJ2-3; 8 bases line up with TRBD2. The germline V gene has CDR1 SGHVS and CDR2 FQNEAQ. V lost 5 bases and J lost 2; bases outside the gene matches: 6. This CDR3 spans 15 amino acids. The CDR3 sequence: CASSPGTRHTDTQYF. The CDR3 bases are TGTGCCAGCAGCCCGGGGACTAGACACACAGATACGCAGTATTTT.

This chain connects TRBV7-6 to TRBJ2-7; 9 bases match TRBD2. The CDR3 covers 15 residues. V dropped 5 bases and J dropped 1; count of bases not matched to a gene: 6. The germline gives CDR1 SGHVS, CDR2 FNYEAQ. CDR3 in DNA: TGTGCCAGCAGCCCGAGACTAGCGGTTTCCTACGAGCAGTACTTC. Amino acids: CASSPRLAVSYEQYF. Filled out from reference TRBV7-6 and TRBJ2-7, the complete variable domain reads GAGVSQSPRYKVTKRGQDVALRCDPISGHVSLYWYRQALGQGPEFLTYFNYEAQQDKSGLPNDRFSAERPEGSISTLTIQRTEQRDSAMYRCASSPRLAVSYEQYFGPGTRLTVT.

The chain joins TRBV19 to TRBJ1-5; unclear D gene. Per germline, CDR1 LNHDA and CDR2 SQIVND (reference sequence). This CDR3 is built from 14 residues. V was pared by 3 bases and J by 7 bases, with 13 bases between. The CDR3 DNA reads as TGTGCCAGTAGTATTCGGGGAGTGGGCCAGCCCCAGCATTTT. Its protein product is CASSIRGVGQPQHF.

This clone is a singleton in its sample. The genes are TRBV28 and TRBJ1-1, with a tentative D call TRBD1 (6 bases). Germline CDR1 reads MDHEN; CDR2 reads SYDVKM. CDR3 length equals 14 residues. Between the trimmed V and J ends, which lost 8 bases and 4 bases, there was a span of 17 bases. The DNA of the CDR3 is TGTGCCAGCGTGTATCGGAGGGGGGGCACTGAAGCTTTCTTT. It yields the protein CASVYRRGGTEAFF.